This TCR beta chain was retrieved from a study of vaccination and CD4 T cells after COVID-19. Study-wide background: Every participant was given two doses of BNT162b2 or mRNA-1273 vaccine.

Concerning this clonotype itself: The antigen remains unidentified.

Germline V lookup: CDR1 KGHSH, CDR2 LQKENI. This CDR3 contains 12 residues. The V end was cut by 4 bases, the J end by 6 bases, with 9 bases between. Scientists ran DNA taken from cultured CD4+ T cells through the Oncomine TCR Beta short-read assay for sequencing. Using its own MiXCR run on the PCR reads, TCRdb lists one record per CDR3 protein. The sample contains roughly 6,500 distinct CDR3 sequences, around a quarter of which appear only once. Treatment in this sample: approximately nine-day PBMC culture with coronavirus spike peptide pools or control peptides (ViraFEST assay). During the years 2011-2018, before the COVID-19 pandemic, the unexposed donor's CD4+ T cells were collected.

V gene TRBV18 combines with J gene TRBJ1-2, with D perhaps matching TRBD1 (5 bases). Sequencing was performed on CD4+ T cells from blood, cultured in vitro. The receptor was derived from a human donor in good health. CDR3 DNA sequence: TGTGCCAGCTCACTGGGACTTAATGGCTACACCTTC. Protein sequence: CASSLGLNGYTF.